One sample yielded the 30 T cell receptor beta chains listed below, sequenced in a study of shared clonotypes between healthy human individuals. Terminally differentiated effector memory CD45RA+ cells were excluded from the naive CD8 cells, which were CD45RO-negative and positively selected for CCR7. Clones were read by immunoSEQ multiplex PCR, and TCRdb kept only the in-frame ones, dropping some. The repertoire holds about 2.2 million clones, with roughly 93% as singletons. Specimen: naive CD8+ T cells from PBMCs. Receptors originate from a man between 18 and 35 years old in good health. Some clones in this sample may be carry-over from other donors' samples.

The chain recombines TRBV27 with TRBJ2-7; 9 bases agree with TRBD2. With V trimmed by 2 bases and J by 2 bases, 10 bases remained unmatched. The CDR3 has 17 amino acids. Germline CDR1 is MNHEY and CDR2 is SMNVEV (reference sequence). The CDR3 region has the DNA TGTGCCAGCAGTTTACGTCTAGCGGGAAGTATCCCCTACGAGCAGTACTTC. Protein: CASSLRLAGSIPYEQYF.

V and J are TRBV27 and TRBJ1-2; D call uncertain. Trimming left V 8 bases short and J 4 bases short, with 23 bases between. CDR1 is MNHEY and CDR2 is SMNVEV in the germline V gene (reference sequence). The CDR3 extends over 16 amino acids. The CDR3 loop is CASGGELPLGVYGYTF. The CDR3 DNA follows: TGTGCCAGCGGAGGCGAGTTACCCTTGGGAGTCTATGGCTACACCTTC.

The gene calls are TRBV15 and TRBJ1-2; 9 bases line up with TRBD1. The ends lost 0 bases at V and 2 bases at J; junction bases unmatched: 4. Germline lookup yields CDR1 LNHNV and CDR2 YYDKDF (reference sequence). This CDR3 has 16 residues. CDR3: CATSREPGTGNYGYTF. The DNA of the CDR3 is TGTGCCACCAGCAGAGAGCCCGGGACAGGGAACTATGGCTACACCTTC.

This chain connects TRBV28 to TRBJ2-1; D might be TRBD1 (5 bases). V was clipped by 3 bases and J by 4 bases, with 10 bases between them. CDR1 is MDHEN and CDR2 is SYDVKM in the germline V gene. The CDR3 runs 14 residues. CDR3 sequence reads: CASSFGAIYNEQFF. The CDR3 coding sequence is TGTGCCAGCAGTTTTGGGGCCATTTACAATGAGCAGTTCTTC.

The chain couples TRBV27 to TRBJ2-5; D call uncertain. Germline loops: CDR1 MNHEY, CDR2 SMNVEV (reference sequence). The CDR3 runs to 15 residues. V shed 4 bases and J shed 3 bases, with 15 bases lying between them. The CDR3 DNA reads as TGTGCCAGCAGTTCTTTAAGAGACACCGAAGAGACCCAGTACTTC. It translates to CASSSLRDTEETQYF.

This clone occurred once. The rearrangement links TRBV6-6 to TRBJ1-2; D is perhaps TRBD1 (6 bases). Trimming left V 5 bases short and J 10 bases short, with 20 bases between. Germline values: CDR1 MNHNY, CDR2 SVGAGI (reference sequence). CDR3 length: 14 residues. The CDR3 DNA reads as TGTGCCAGCAGTCAGTACAGGGTGGAACAGCCCTACACCTTC. Translated: CASSQYRVEQPYTF.

V usage is TRBV25-1 and J usage is TRBJ2-1, with TRBD1 matching over 8 bases. Germline trimming cut 5 bases from V and 7 bases from J; bases unmatched to any gene: 7. The CDR3 contains 14 residues. Germline-derived CDR1 and CDR2 are MGHDK and SYGVNS. The CDR3 loop is CASSFRGLGNEQFF. The CDR3 DNA follows: TGTGCCAGCAGTTTCAGGGGGCTAGGTAATGAGCAGTTCTTC.

This chain joins TRBV11-2 and TRBJ2-7, with TRBD2 matching 9 bases. Trimming took 5 bases from V and 2 from J; bases not matched to a gene: 7. The CDR3 length is 15 residues. CDR1 and CDR2 (germline): SGHAT, FQNNGV. Here the CDR3 reads CASSPRIAGAYEQYF. CDR3 bases: TGTGCCAGCAGCCCCCGAATAGCGGGAGCCTACGAGCAGTACTTC.

V gene TRBV27 combines with J gene TRBJ2-7; 7 nucleotides line up with TRBD2. The CDR3 runs to 14 residues. The germline V gene has CDR1 MNHEY and CDR2 SMNVEV (reference sequence). After removal of 3 bases from V and 0 bases from J, the junction contained 2 bases not matched to a gene. The CDR3 protein is CASSFAGDSYEQYF. DNA for the CDR3: TGTGCCAGCAGTTTCGCGGGGGACTCCTACGAGCAGTACTTC.

This clone was seen only once. The chain is built from TRBV2 and TRBJ1-1; D remains unclear. Germline V gives CDR1 SNHLY, CDR2 FYNNEI. The V end lost 10 bases, the J end lost 4 bases, and 16 bases lay between the germline ends. The CDR3 loop spans 13 amino acids. The CDR3 nucleotides are TGTGCCAAAAAGGAGGCGGGGAGCACTGAAGCTTTCTTT. As protein: CAKKEAGSTEAFF.

This rearrangement joins TRBV7-8 to TRBJ2-7; 11 bases fit TRBD2. The CDR3 spans 15 residues. The junction had 3 bases not matched to a gene; V was cut back by 3 bases and J by 2 bases. The germline CDR1 and CDR2 sequences are SGHVS and FQNEAQ. The CDR3 nucleotides are TGTGCCAGCAGCTTCTTAGCGGGAGGGACCTACGAGCAGTACTTC. This encodes CASSFLAGGTYEQYF.

A note on this clone: Other nucleotide sequences in the sample specify the same CDR3. The rearrangement links TRBV9 to TRBJ2-5, with D perhaps matching TRBD2 (6 bases). The CDR3 totals 14 residues. Trimming took 3 bases from V and 1 from J, leaving 10 bases between them. Germline-derived CDR1 and CDR2 are SGDLS and YYNGEE. The CDR3 loop reads CASSATGSQETQYF. In DNA form, the CDR3 reads TGTGCCAGCAGCGCGACCGGGAGCCAAGAGACCCAGTACTTC.

The chain combines TRBV14 with TRBJ2-3; no clear D gene. V gave up 4 bases and J gave up 3 bases, with 11 bases separating them. The CDR3 length is 14 residues. CDR1 SGHDN and CDR2 FVKESK come from the germline V gene. This CDR3 is CASSPGGWTDTQYF. For the CDR3, the DNA is TGTGCCAGCAGCCCCGGTGGGTGGACAGATACGCAGTATTTT. Supplemented by reference TRBV14 and TRBJ2-3, the full variable domain reads EAGVTQFPSHSVIEKGQTVTLRCDPISGHDNLYWYRRVMGKEIKFLLHFVKESKQDESGMPNNRFLAERTGGTYSTLKVQPAELEDSGVYFCASSPGGWTDTQYFGPGTRLTVL.

The chain has TRBV27 and TRBJ2-1; 7 positions match TRBD2. Germline V CDR1 and CDR2: MNHEY, SMNVEV (reference sequence). The CDR3 is 16 amino acids. Germline trimming cut 8 bases from V and 4 bases from J; bases unmatched to any gene: 14. CDR3 region: CASRSLLAEYYNEQFF. The CDR3 DNA reads TGTGCCAGCCGAAGTCTCCTAGCGGAGTATTACAATGAGCAGTTCTTC.

The genes are TRBV7-8 and TRBJ2-7; weak D call: TRBD1 (7 bases). V lost 2 bases to trimming and J lost 6 bases, with 11 bases between them. The CDR3 runs to 13 residues. Germline loops: CDR1 SGHVS, CDR2 FQNEAQ. CDR3 protein: CASSLWRGLEQYF. DNA of the CDR3: TGTGCCAGCAGCTTATGGAGGGGGCTCGAGCAGTACTTC.

This rearrangement joins TRBV27 to TRBJ2-5; TRBD2 might be the D (5 bases). Trimming took 5 bases from V and 7 from J, leaving 11 bases between them. The CDR3 runs 12 residues. From germline, CDR1 is MNHEY and CDR2 SMNVEV (reference sequence). CDR3 amino acids: CASSPGGLTQYF. Here the CDR3 DNA reads TGTGCCAGCAGTCCGGGCGGGTTGACCCAGTACTTC.

The chain recombines TRBV5-1 with TRBJ1-1; D perhaps matches TRBD1 (6 bases). Germline V CDR1 and CDR2: SGHRS, YFSETQ. The CDR3 sequence is 14 residues long. V lost 5 bases, J lost 0 bases, and 11 bases lay in between. Here the CDR3 DNA reads TGCGCCAGCAGGTTGAGGGGGATGAACACTGAAGCTTTCTTT. Translated: CASRLRGMNTEAFF.

The chain has TRBV6-1 and TRBJ2-3; D call uncertain. This CDR3 comprises 19 residues. Germline V lookup: CDR1 MNHNS, CDR2 SASEGT. Deletions cut 3 bases from V and 2 bases from J, with 24 bases between. CDR3 nucleotide sequence: TGTGCCAGCAGTGATACGGTTAAATGGATAGGCCGAACCACAGATACGCAGTATTTT. Translation gives CASSDTVKWIGRTTDTQYF.

This clone appeared once. The chain links TRBV6-5 to TRBJ1-2, with TRBD1 identical over 8 bases. This CDR3 has 13 amino acids. The trim removed 7 bases at V and 2 bases at J, leaving 3 bases unmatched. Germline CDR1 reads MNHEY; CDR2 reads SVGAGI. The CDR3 coding sequence is TGTGCCAGCATAGGACAGGGCAACTATGGCTACACCTTC. Protein: CASIGQGNYGYTF.

To note about this clone: Just one base apart from a much larger clone, this may be a read error. This chain uses TRBV7-8 with TRBJ2-5, with D uncertain. The CDR3 is 12 amino acids. CDR1 and CDR2 from the germline V gene are SGHVS and FQNEAQ. V was shortened by 1 base and J by 5 bases, with 5 bases between the two germline ends. The CDR3 coding sequence is TGTGCCAGCAGCTTAGTTGGGGAGACCCAGTACTTC. This encodes CASSLVGETQYF.

This sequence joins TRBV2 and TRBJ1-2; D is uncertain. Germline V gene lookup returns CDR1 SNHLY and CDR2 FYNNEI. This CDR3 has 14 amino acids. V lost 4 bases, J lost 2 bases, and 11 bases lay in between. Here the CDR3 reads CASSAPGQNYGYTF. Here the CDR3 DNA reads TGTGCCAGCAGTGCCCCAGGCCAGAACTATGGCTACACCTTC.

The V call is TRBV7-6, the J call TRBJ2-7; D is unclear. The V end lost 1 base, the J end lost 0 bases, and 10 bases lay between the germline ends. Germline-derived CDR1 and CDR2 are SGHVS and FNYEAQ. This CDR3 spans 15 amino acids. CDR3 sequence: CASSLDLSSSYEQYF. Written as DNA, the CDR3 is TGTGCCAGCAGCTTAGACCTAAGCAGCTCCTACGAGCAGTACTTC.

The chain joins TRBV5-1 to TRBJ2-7; 14 bases are shared with TRBD2. V shed 6 bases and J 5 bases; nucleotides not matched to a gene: 4. This CDR3 is 14 amino acids long. CDR1 is SGHRS and CDR2 is YFSETQ in the germline V gene. The DNA of the CDR3 is TGCGCCAGCACGGGACTAGCGGGAGTCCACGAGCAGTACTTC. It encodes CASTGLAGVHEQYF. Filled out from reference TRBV5-1 and TRBJ2-7, the complete variable domain reads KAGVTQTPRYLIKTRGQQVTLSCSPISGHRSVSWYQQTPGQGLQFLFEYFSETQRNKGNFPGRFSGRQFSNSRSEMNVSTLELGDSALYLCASTGLAGVHEQYFGPGTRLTVT.

This clone was observed once. The rearrangement joins TRBV7-2 to TRBJ1-2; D is unresolved. Per the germline V gene, CDR1 is SGHTA and CDR2 is FQGNSA. The CDR3 is made up of 15 amino acids. Trimming took off 5 bases at V and 5 bases at J, with 18 bases between the two ends. CDR3 protein: CASSPTSGWGYGYTF. In nucleotides, the CDR3 is TGTGCCAGCAGCCCAACCAGTGGGTGGGGATATGGCTACACCTTC.

This chain connects TRBV28 to TRBJ2-7; 10 bases agree with TRBD2. The germline CDR1 and CDR2 sequences are MDHEN and SYDVKM. V dropped 6 bases and J dropped 3; count of bases not matched to a gene: 8. The CDR3 has 15 residues. CDR3: CASRHRLAGYYEQYF. The CDR3 DNA reads as TGTGCCAGCAGACATCGACTAGCGGGCTACTACGAGCAGTACTTC.

V usage is TRBV30 and J usage is TRBJ1-5; no clear D. The CDR3 totals 13 residues. Germline V lookup: CDR1 GTSNPN, CDR2 SVGIG (reference sequence). Trimming cost V 5 bases and J 0 bases, with 8 bases left between them. CDR3 in DNA: TGTGCCTGGGGGGATTATAGCAATCAGCCCCAGCATTTT. This translates into CAWGDYSNQPQHF.

This clone has only one observation. The rearrangement joins TRBV9 to TRBJ2-1; 9 bases are a match to TRBD1. The CDR3 is 15 amino acids. Looked up from germline, CDR1 is SGDLS and CDR2 is YYNGEE. After removal of 3 bases from V and 5 bases from J, the junction contained 6 bases not matched to a gene. The CDR3 DNA sequence: TGTGCCAGCAGCGACAAACAGGGGGCTCACAATGAGCAGTTCTTC. Protein product: CASSDKQGAHNEQFF.

The rearrangement uses TRBV7-9 and TRBJ2-6; TRBD1 is a possible D gene (6 bases). Trimming took off 4 bases at V and 4 bases at J, with 11 bases between the two ends. CDR3 length: 15 residues. The germline gives CDR1 SEHNR, CDR2 FQNEAQ (reference sequence). The CDR3 bases are TGTGCCAGCAGCTACCCAGGGGTGGGGGCCAACGTCCTGACTTTC. Translated: CASSYPGVGANVLTF.

The chain couples TRBV6-6 to TRBJ2-7; TRBD2 aligns across 7 bases. Germline CDR1 and CDR2: MNHNY and SVGAGI (reference sequence). After removal of 0 bases from V and 4 bases from J, the junction contained 9 bases not matched to a gene. The length of the CDR3 is 16 residues. The CDR3 nucleotides are TGTGCCAGCAGTTACTCCGGACTAGGGCCACAATACGAGCAGTACTTC. It specifies CASSYSGLGPQYEQYF.

J is TRBJ2-5 and V is TRBV7-6; 11 bases map to TRBD2. The V gene end was trimmed by 6 bases and the J gene end by 1 base; junction bases not matched to a gene: 4. From germline, CDR1 is SGHVS and CDR2 FNYEAQ. This CDR3 has 15 residues. CDR3 sequence reads: CASRPSGRFQETQYF. As DNA, the CDR3 is TGTGCCAGCAGACCTAGCGGGAGGTTCCAAGAGACCCAGTACTTC.